This T cell receptor (beta chain) was sequenced during a study of cytomegalovirus exposure and HLA in healthy donors. General observations from the study: Later analysis suggested links between common viral pathogens and several top significant clusters.

Trimming pared 1 base from V and 0 bases from J, leaving 4 bases between. In germline, CDR1 is SGHDN, CDR2 FVKESK. This CDR3 region has 14 residues. This clone turned up a few times. Antigen unknown. Use of 60 Vbeta and 13 Jbeta primers characterized the PCR. As processed by the authors: The authors later counted approximately 80 million unique TCR beta chains, roughly 10 million of them shared. The method was immunoSEQ multiplex PCR; TCRdb's version includes in-frame clones alone and lacks a portion of them. That table gives V, J and clone size, and the DNA gave D and trimming. The sample yields approximately 130,000 clones, 70% to 80% seen once.

This TCR derives from a female donor in good health and CMV-seropositive. The chain has TRBV14 and TRBJ1-3; D is unclear. Sequencing was performed on PBMCs. CDR3 residues: CASSQAGSGNTIYF. For the CDR3, the DNA is TGTGCCAGCAGCCAAGCGGGCTCTGGAAACACCATATATTTT. Filled out from reference TRBV14 and TRBJ1-3, the complete variable domain reads EAGVTQFPSHSVIEKGQTVTLRCDPISGHDNLYWYRRVMGKEIKFLLHFVKESKQDESGMPNNRFLAERTGGTYSTLKVQPAELEDSGVYFCASSQAGSGNTIYFGEGSWLTVV.